This T cell receptor (beta chain) was recovered during a study of T cell responses to AZD1222 COVID-19 vaccine. Study-level points and caveats: The CD4 TCRs associated with vaccination extended across spike and predominated at 160-218 and 743-854.

Comments on this clone: As yet, its antigen is unknown.

The CDR3 is 16 amino acids. After removal of 1 base from V and 3 bases from J, the junction contained 3 bases not matched to a gene. Germline V gene sequence: CDR1 LNHDA, CDR2 SQIVND (reference sequence). Produced via immunoSEQ multiplex PCR; TCRdb's table is partial and in-frame only. The data show under 150,000 clones, 91% seen once. The sequence derives from an adult who received the AZD1222 COVID-19 vaccine. Sequenced here: peripheral blood, sampled 28 days after the second AZD1222 dose. The chain has TRBV19 and TRBJ1-5, with 10 bases aligning to TRBD1. The CDR3 region is CASSIAGTGVNQPQHF. The CDR3, as DNA: TGTGCCAGTAGTATAGCCGGGACAGGGGTCAATCAGCCCCAGCATTTT. Supplemented by reference TRBV19 and TRBJ1-5, the full variable domain reads DGGITQSPKYLFRKEGQNVTLSCEQNLNHDAMYWYRQDPGQGLRLIYYSQIVNDFQKGDIAEGYSVSREKKESFPLTVTSAQKNPTAFYLCASSIAGTGVNQPQHFGDGTRLSIL.